A single TCR beta chain is shown here with its context. This clonotype was observed at least ten times. No cognate antigen has been identified for it. Per-base quality was not reported, and no clone a single base away is much larger than it. The data belong to a study of T-cell reconstitution after alpha-beta-depleted transplantation in children (dated by TCRdb to 2016 to 2018). With regard to the full study: T-cell immune reconstitution after TCRalphabeta/CD19-depleted allogeneic hematopoietic cell transplantation in children was quantitatively tracked in the study by means of TCR repertoire profiling.

CDR1 and CDR2 are drawn from the germline V gene: WSHSY, SAAADI. Counted from cysteine to phenylalanine, this CDR3 has 15 amino acids. Only CDR3 DNA is held: 45 bases, read in frame from base 1. Trimming accounts for 6 bases at V and 4 bases at J, while the number of junction bases matched to no gene is 4. The protocol used for the library was PCR. The sequencer listed for this sample is Illumina HiSeq 2500. Molecular barcoding was employed in the preparation of TCR libraries, with unique molecular identifiers being used to normalize TCRbeta repertoire quantification. Through fastp at Q25 and MiXCR, TCRdb rebuilt clones from the public reads, retaining in-frame beta chains. Identical CDR3 protein sequences are pooled into one entry, listed with their most common genes and DNA. For this sample the table gives roughly 200,000 distinct CDR3 sequences, of which around 6.8% were detected only once. Of the sample, roughly 3% falls within the top ten clones.

The TCR comes from a human donor who donated a stem cell graft to a child with Wiskott-Aldrich syndrome. The material sequenced was PBMCs from the stem cell graft donor, taken from the stem cell graft. This sequence uses TRBV10-2 and TRBJ2-1; TRBD2 fits 12 bases in the junction. The CDR3 region: CASRNLAGGYNEQFF. The DNA sequence is given as TGCGCCAGCAGGAATCTAGCGGGAGGGTACAATGAGCAGTTCTTC.